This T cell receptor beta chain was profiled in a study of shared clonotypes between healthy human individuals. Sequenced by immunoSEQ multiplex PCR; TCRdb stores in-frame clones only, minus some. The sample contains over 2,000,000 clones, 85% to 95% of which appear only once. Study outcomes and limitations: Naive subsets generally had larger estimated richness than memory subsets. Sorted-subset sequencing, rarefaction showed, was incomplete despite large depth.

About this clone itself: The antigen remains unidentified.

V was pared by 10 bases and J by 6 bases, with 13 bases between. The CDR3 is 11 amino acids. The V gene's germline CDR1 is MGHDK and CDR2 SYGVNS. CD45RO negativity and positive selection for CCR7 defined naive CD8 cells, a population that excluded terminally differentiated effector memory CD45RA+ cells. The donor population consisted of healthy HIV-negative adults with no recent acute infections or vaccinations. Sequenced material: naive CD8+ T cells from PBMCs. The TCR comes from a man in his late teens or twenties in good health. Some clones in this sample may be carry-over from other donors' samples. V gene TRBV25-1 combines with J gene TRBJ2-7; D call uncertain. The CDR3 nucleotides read TGTGCCACCCAGAGGTACGGCGAGCAGTACTTC. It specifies CATQRYGEQYF.